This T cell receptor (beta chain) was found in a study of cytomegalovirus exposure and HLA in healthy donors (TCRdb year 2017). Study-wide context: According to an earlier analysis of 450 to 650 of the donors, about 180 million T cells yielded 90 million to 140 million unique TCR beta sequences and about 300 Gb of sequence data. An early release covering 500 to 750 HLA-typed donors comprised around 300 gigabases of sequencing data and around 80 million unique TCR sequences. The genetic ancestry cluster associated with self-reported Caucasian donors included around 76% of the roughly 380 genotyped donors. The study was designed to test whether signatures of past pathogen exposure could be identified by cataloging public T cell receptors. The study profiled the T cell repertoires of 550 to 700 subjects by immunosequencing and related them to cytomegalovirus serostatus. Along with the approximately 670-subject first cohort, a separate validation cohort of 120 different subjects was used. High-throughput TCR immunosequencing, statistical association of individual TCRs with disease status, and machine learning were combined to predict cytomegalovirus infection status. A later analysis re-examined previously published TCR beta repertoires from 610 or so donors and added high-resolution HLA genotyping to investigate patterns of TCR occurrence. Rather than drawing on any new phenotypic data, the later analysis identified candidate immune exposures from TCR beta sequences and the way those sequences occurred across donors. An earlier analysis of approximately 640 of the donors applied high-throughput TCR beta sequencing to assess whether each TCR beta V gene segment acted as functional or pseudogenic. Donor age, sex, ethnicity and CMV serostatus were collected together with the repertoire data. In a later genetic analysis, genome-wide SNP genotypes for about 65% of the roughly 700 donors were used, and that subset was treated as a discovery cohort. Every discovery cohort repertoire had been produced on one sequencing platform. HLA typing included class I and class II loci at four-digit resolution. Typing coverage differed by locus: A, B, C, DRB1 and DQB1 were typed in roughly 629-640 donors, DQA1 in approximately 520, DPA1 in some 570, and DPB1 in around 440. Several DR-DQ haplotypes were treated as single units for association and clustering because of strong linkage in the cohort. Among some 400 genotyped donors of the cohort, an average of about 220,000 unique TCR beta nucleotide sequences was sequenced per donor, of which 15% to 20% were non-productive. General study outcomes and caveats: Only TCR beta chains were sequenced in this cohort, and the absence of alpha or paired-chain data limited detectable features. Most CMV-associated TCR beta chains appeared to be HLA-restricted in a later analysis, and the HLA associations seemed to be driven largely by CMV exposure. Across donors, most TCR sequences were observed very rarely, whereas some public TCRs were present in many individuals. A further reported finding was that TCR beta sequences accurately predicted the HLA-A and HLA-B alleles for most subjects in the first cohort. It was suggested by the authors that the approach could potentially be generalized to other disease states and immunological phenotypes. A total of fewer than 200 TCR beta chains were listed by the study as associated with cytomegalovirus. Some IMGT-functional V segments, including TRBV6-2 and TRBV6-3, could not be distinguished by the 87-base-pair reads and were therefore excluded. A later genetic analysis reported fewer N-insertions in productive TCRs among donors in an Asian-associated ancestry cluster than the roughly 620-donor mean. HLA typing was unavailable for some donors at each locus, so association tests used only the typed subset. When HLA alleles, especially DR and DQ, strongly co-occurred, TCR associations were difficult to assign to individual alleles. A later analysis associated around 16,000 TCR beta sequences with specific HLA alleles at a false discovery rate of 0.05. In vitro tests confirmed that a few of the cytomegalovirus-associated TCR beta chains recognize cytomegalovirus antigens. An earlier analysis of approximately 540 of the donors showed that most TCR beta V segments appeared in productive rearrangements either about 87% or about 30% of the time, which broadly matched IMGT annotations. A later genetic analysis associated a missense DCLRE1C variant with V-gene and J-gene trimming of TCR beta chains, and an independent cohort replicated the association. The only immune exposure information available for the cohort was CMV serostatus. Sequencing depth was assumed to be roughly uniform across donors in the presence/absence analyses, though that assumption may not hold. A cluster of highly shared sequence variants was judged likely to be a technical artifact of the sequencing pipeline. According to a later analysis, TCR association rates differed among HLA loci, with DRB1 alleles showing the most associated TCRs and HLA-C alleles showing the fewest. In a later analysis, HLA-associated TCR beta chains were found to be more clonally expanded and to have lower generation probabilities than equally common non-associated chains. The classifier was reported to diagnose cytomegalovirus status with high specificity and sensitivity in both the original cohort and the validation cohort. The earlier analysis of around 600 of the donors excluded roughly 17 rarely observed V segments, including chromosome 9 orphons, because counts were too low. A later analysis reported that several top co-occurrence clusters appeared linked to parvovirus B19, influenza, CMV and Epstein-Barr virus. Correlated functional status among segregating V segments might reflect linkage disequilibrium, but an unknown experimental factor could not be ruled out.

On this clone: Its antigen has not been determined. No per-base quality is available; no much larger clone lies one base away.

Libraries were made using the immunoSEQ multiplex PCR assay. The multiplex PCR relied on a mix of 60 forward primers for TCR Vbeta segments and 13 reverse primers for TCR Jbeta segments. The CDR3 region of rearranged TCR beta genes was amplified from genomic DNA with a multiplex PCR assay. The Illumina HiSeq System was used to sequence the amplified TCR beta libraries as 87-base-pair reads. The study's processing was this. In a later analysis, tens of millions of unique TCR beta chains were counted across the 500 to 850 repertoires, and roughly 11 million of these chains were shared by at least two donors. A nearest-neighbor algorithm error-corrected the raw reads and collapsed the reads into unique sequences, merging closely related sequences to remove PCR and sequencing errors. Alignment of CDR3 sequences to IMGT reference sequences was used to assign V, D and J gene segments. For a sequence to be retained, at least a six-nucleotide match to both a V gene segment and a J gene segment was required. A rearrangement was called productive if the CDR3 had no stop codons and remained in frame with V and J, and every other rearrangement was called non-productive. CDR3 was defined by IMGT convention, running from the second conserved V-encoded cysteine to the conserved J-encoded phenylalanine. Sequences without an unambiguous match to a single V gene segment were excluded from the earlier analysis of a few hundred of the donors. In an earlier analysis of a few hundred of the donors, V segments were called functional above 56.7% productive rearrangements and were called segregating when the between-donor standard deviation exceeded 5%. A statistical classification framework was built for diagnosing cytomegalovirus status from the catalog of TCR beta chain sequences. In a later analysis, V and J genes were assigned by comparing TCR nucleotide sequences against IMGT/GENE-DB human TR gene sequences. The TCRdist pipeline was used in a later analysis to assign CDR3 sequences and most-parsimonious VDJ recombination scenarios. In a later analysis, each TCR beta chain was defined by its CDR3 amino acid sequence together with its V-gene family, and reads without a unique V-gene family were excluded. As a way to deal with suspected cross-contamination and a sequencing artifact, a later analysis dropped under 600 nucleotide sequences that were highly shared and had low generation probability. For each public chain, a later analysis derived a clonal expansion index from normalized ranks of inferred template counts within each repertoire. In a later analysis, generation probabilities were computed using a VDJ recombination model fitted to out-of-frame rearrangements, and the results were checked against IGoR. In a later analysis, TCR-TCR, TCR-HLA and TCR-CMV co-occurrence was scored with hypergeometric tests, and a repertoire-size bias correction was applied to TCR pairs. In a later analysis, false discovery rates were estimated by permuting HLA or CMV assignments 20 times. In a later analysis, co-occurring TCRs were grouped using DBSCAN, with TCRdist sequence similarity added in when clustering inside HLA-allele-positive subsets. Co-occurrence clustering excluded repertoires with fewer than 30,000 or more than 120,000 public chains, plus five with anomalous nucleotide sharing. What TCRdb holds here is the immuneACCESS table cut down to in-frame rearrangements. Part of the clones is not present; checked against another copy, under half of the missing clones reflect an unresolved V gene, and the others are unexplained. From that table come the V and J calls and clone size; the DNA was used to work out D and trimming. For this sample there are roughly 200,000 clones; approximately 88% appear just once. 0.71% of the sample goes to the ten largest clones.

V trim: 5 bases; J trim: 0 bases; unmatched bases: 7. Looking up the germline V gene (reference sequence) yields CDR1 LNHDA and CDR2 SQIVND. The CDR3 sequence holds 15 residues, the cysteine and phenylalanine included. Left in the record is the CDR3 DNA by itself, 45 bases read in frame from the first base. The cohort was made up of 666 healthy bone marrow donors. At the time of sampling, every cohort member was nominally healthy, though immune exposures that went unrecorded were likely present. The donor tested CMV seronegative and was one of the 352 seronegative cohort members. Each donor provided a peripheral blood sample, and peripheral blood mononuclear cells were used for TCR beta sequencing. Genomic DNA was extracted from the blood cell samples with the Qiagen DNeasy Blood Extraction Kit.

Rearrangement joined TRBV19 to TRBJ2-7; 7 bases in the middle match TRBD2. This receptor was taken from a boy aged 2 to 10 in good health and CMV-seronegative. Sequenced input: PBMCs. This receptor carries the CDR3 CASSSRLASSYEQYF. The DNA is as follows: TGTGCCAGTAGTTCCAGACTAGCAAGCTCCTACGAGCAGTACTTC.